A selection of T cell receptor beta chains follows, all from one sample in a study of early T cells in non-severe SARS-CoV-2 infection. TCRdb processed the 5' RACE reads anew with MiXCR; each CDR3 protein has one entry. Of approximately 83,000 distinct CDR3 sequences in the sample, roughly 13% were seen once. Sequencing was carried out using whole blood. These receptors all stem from an adult who was a healthcare worker with PCR-confirmed SARS-CoV-2 infection or an uninfected control (not recorded which). Both conserved end residues are part of each CDR3. Fields, in order: D gene, J gene, V gene, clone size, CDR3 protein, CDR3 DNA. D genes are given only for firm matches. The size entry is marked missing in some rows and otherwise reads once, few, many or a size class.

d_gene: TRBD1; j_gene: TRBJ2-7; v_gene: TRBV29-1; abundance: few; CDR3aa: CSVHDRGRGEQYF; CDR3nt: TGCAGCGTTCATGACAGGGGAAGGGGCGAGCAGTACTTC
d_gene: .; j_gene: TRBJ1-1; v_gene: TRBV14; abundance: few; CDR3aa: CASSQGRHTEAFF; CDR3nt: TGTGCCAGCAGCCAAGGGAGGCACACTGAAGCTTTCTTT
d_gene: TRBD2; j_gene: TRBJ2-7; v_gene: TRBV7-6; abundance: .; CDR3aa: CASSGLASYEQYF; CDR3nt: TGTGCCAGCAGCGGACTAGCCTCGTACGAGCAGTACTTC
d_gene: .; j_gene: TRBJ1-5; v_gene: TRBV6-6; abundance: .; CDR3aa: CASSSPPDQPQHF; CDR3nt: TGTGCCAGCAGTTCCCCTCCGGATCAGCCCCAGCATTTT
d_gene: .; j_gene: TRBJ1-1; v_gene: TRBV3-1; abundance: many; CDR3aa: CASSQRPGIHPNTEAFF; CDR3nt: TGTGCCAGCAGCCAAAGACCAGGGATCCACCCTAACACTGAAGCTTTCTTT
d_gene: .; j_gene: TRBJ2-1; v_gene: TRBV30; abundance: .; CDR3aa: CAWSGRGATYNEQFF; CDR3nt: TGTGCCTGGAGTGGCCGGGGGGCTACCTACAATGAGCAGTTCTTC
d_gene: .; j_gene: TRBJ2-7; v_gene: TRBV11-2; abundance: .; CDR3aa: CASSLGYNEQYF; CDR3nt: TGTGCCAGCAGCTTAGGATATAACGAGCAGTACTTC
d_gene: .; j_gene: TRBJ1-1; v_gene: TRBV7-3; abundance: many; CDR3aa: CASSANRNTEAFF; CDR3nt: TGTGCCAGCAGCGCCAACAGGAACACTGAAGCTTTCTTT
d_gene: TRBD1; j_gene: TRBJ2-7; v_gene: TRBV20-1; abundance: many; CDR3aa: CSARDYHRDRGYEQYF; CDR3nt: TGCAGTGCTAGAGATTACCACCGGGACAGGGGGTACGAGCAGTACTTC
d_gene: .; j_gene: TRBJ1-5; v_gene: TRBV19; abundance: .; CDR3aa: CASSPSEGTSNQPQHF; CDR3nt: TGTGCCAGTAGTCCCTCGGAGGGGACGAGCAATCAGCCCCAGCATTTT
d_gene: .; j_gene: TRBJ1-1; v_gene: TRBV18; abundance: many; CDR3aa: CASSPNRNTEAFF; CDR3nt: TGTGCCAGCTCACCAAACAGGAACACTGAAGCTTTCTTT
d_gene: TRBD1; j_gene: TRBJ1-5; v_gene: TRBV3-1; abundance: .; CDR3aa: CASSPARDRVQPQHF; CDR3nt: TGTGCCAGCAGCCCCGCCCGGGACAGGGTTCAGCCCCAGCATTTT
d_gene: TRBD1; j_gene: TRBJ1-1; v_gene: TRBV7-9; abundance: .; CDR3aa: CASSLNQQGSTEAFF; CDR3nt: TGTGCCAGCAGCTTGAACCAACAGGGGAGCACTGAAGCTTTCTTT
d_gene: .; j_gene: TRBJ2-1; v_gene: TRBV6-1; abundance: many; CDR3aa: CASSEGDINEQFF; CDR3nt: TGTGCCAGCAGTGAAGGCGACATCAATGAGCAGTTCTTC
d_gene: TRBD1; j_gene: TRBJ1-2; v_gene: TRBV20-1; abundance: few; CDR3aa: CSVLRDRVAYGYTF; CDR3nt: TGCAGTGTACTCCGGGACAGGGTCGCCTATGGCTACACCTTC
d_gene: .; j_gene: TRBJ1-1; v_gene: TRBV20-1; abundance: .; CDR3aa: CSAGESERAFF; CDR3nt: TGCAGTGCTGGAGAGTCGGAACGAGCTTTCTTT
d_gene: .; j_gene: TRBJ2-7; v_gene: TRBV29-1; abundance: .; CDR3aa: CSVGDSRYEQYF; CDR3nt: TGCAGCGTGGGGGACTCTCGATACGAGCAGTACTTC
d_gene: .; j_gene: TRBJ1-4; v_gene: TRBV27; abundance: many; CDR3aa: CASSLSAGFEGKLFF; CDR3nt: TGTGCCAGCAGTTTATCGGCCGGCTTCGAAGGAAAACTGTTTTTT
d_gene: .; j_gene: TRBJ2-2; v_gene: TRBV6-5; abundance: few; CDR3aa: CASSSRGDALYTGELFF; CDR3nt: TGTGCCAGCAGTTCCCGCGGGGACGCCCTCTACACCGGGGAGCTGTTTTTT
d_gene: TRBD1; j_gene: TRBJ2-7; v_gene: TRBV25-1; abundance: .; CDR3aa: CASSGDRDEQYF; CDR3nt: TGTGCCAGCAGTGGCGACAGGGACGAGCAGTACTTC
d_gene: .; j_gene: TRBJ1-3; v_gene: TRBV7-7; abundance: few; CDR3aa: CASSPASGNTIYF; CDR3nt: TGTGCCAGCAGCCCAGCCTCTGGAAACACCATATATTTT
d_gene: .; j_gene: TRBJ2-1; v_gene: TRBV2; abundance: few; CDR3aa: CASSETSRADNEQFF; CDR3nt: TGTGCCAGCAGTGAGACTTCCAGGGCGGACAATGAGCAGTTCTTC
d_gene: TRBD1; j_gene: TRBJ2-7; v_gene: TRBV5-4; abundance: many; CDR3aa: CASSIGQAKQYF; CDR3nt: TGTGCCAGCAGCATAGGACAGGCCAAGCAGTACTTC
d_gene: .; j_gene: TRBJ2-5; v_gene: TRBV6-2/TRBV6-3; abundance: .; CDR3aa: CASKLGETQYF; CDR3nt: TGTGCCAGCAAACTGGGTGAGACCCAGTACTTC
d_gene: TRBD2; j_gene: TRBJ2-7; v_gene: TRBV12-3/TRBV12-4; abundance: few; CDR3aa: CASSLAQLAVYEQYF; CDR3nt: TGTGCCAGCAGTTTAGCGCAACTAGCGGTCTACGAGCAGTACTTC
d_gene: TRBD1; j_gene: TRBJ2-7; v_gene: TRBV6-1; abundance: few; CDR3aa: CASSEPTGGGYEQYF; CDR3nt: TGTGCCAGCAGTGAACCGACAGGGGGAGGCTACGAGCAGTACTTC